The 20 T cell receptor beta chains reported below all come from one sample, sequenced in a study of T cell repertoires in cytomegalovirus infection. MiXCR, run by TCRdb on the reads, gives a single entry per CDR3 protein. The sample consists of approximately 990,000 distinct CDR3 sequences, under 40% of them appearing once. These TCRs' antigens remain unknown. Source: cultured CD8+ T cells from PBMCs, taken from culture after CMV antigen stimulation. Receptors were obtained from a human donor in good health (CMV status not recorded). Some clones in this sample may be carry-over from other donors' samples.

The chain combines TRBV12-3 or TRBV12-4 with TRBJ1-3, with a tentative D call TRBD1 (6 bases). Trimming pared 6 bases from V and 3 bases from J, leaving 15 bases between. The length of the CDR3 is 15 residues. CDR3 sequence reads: CASSNDRYFGNTIYF. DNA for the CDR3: TGTGCCAGCAGCAACGACAGGTACTTTGGAAACACCATATATTTT.

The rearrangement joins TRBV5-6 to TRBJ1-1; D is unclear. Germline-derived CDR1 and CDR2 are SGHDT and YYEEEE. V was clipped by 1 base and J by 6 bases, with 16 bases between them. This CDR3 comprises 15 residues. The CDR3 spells CASSLRADVFSEAFF. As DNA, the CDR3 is TGTGCCAGCAGCTTGAGGGCAGACGTTTTCTCTGAAGCTTTCTTT.

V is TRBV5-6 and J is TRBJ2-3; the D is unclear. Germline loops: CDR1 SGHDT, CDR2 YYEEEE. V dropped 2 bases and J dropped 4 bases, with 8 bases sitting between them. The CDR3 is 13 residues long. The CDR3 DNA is TGTGCCAGCAGCTTAACCACGTCAGATACGCAGTATTTT. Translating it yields CASSLTTSDTQYF.

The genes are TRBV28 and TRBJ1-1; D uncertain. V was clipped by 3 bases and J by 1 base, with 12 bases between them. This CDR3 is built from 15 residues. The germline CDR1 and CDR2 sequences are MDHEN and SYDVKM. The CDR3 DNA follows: TGTGCCAGCAGTTTTGATCCGGGTTGGAACACTGAAGCTTTCTTT. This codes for CASSFDPGWNTEAFF.

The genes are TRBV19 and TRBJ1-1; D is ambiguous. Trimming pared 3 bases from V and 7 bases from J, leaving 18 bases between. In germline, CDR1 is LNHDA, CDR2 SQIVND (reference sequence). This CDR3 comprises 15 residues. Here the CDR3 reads CASSIDGPGVGEAFF. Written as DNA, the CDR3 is TGTGCCAGTAGTATCGATGGGCCCGGGGTGGGTGAAGCTTTCTTT.

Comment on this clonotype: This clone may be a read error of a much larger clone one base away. CDR3 bases: TGTGCCAGCAGCTTAAGGACAGGGGTAGTCTACGAGCAGTACTTC. Its translation: CASSLRTGVVYEQYF. The chain carries TRBV7-6 and TRBJ2-7, with 9 bases matching TRBD1. This CDR3 is built from 15 residues. Germline V CDR1 and CDR2: SGHVS, FNYEAQ. J lost 3 bases, V lost 2 bases, and 5 bases had no gene match.

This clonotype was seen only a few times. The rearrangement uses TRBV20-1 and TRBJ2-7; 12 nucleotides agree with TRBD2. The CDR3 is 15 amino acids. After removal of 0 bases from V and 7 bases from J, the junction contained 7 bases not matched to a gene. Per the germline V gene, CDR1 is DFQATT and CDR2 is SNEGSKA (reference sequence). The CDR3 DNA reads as TGCAGTGCTAGAGAGACTAGCGGGGGCCTAAGTGAGCAGTACGTC. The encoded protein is CSARETSGGLSEQYV.

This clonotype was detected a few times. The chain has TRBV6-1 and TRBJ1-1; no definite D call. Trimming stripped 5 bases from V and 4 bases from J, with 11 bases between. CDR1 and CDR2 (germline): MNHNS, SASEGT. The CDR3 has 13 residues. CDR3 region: CASSYLGFTEAFF. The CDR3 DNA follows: TGTGCCAGCAGTTACTTGGGATTCACTGAAGCTTTCTTT.

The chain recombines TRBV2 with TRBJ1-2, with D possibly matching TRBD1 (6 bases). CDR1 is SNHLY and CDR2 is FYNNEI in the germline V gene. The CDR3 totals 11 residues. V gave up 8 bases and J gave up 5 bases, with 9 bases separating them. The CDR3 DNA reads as TGTGCCAGCGACAGGTCGTATGGCTACACCTTC. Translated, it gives CASDRSYGYTF.

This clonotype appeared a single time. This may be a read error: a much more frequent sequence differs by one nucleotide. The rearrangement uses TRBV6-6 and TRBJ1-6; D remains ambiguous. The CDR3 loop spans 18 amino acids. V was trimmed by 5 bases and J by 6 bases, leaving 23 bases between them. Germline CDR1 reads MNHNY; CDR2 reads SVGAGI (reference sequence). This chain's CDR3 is CASSPQHRTPAANSPLHF. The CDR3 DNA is TGTGCCAGCAGTCCCCAACACCGGACCCCCGCGGCTAATTCACCCCTCCACTTT.

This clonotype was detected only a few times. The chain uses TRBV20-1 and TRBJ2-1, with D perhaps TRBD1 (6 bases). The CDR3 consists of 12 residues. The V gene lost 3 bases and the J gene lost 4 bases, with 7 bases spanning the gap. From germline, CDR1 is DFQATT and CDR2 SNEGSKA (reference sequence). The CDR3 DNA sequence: TGCAGTGCTAGGGGGGCGTACAATGAGCAGTTCTTC. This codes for CSARGAYNEQFF.

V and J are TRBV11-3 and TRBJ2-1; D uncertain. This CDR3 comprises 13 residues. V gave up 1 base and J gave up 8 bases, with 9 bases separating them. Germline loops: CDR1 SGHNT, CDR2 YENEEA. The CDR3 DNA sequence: TGTGCCAGCAGCTTAGGGCTATTGGATGAGCAGTTCTTC. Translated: CASSLGLLDEQFF.

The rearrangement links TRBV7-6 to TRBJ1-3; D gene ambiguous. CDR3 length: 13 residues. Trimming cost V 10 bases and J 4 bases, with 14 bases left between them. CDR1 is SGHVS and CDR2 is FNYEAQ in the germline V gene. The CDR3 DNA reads TGTGCCACCGGGGATCAGAGAGGAAACACCATATATTTT. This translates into CATGDQRGNTIYF.

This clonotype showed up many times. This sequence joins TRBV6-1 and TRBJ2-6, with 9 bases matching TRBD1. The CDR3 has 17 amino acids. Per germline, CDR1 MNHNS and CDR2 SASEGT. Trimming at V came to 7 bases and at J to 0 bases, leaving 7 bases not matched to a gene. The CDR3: CASTWTGVLSGANVLTF. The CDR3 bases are TGTGCCAGCACTTGGACAGGGGTCCTCTCTGGGGCCAACGTCCTGACTTTC.

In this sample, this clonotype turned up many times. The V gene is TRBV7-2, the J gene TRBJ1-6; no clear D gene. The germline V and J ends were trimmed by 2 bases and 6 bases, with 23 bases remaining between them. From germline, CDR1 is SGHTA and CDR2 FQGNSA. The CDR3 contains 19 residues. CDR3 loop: CASSLNPGIWPGSNSPLHF. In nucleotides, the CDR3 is TGTGCCAGCAGCTTAAATCCTGGGATCTGGCCGGGATCTAATTCACCCCTCCACTTT.

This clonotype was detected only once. The CDR3 DNA reads as TGTGCCAGCAGTGAGGGCAGGCACTATGGCTACACCTTC. This translates into CASSEGRHYGYTF. The rearrangement joins TRBV2 to TRBJ1-2; D remains unclear. V lost 3 bases, J lost 3 bases, and 8 bases lay in between. This CDR3 is 13 amino acids long. Germline values: CDR1 SNHLY, CDR2 FYNNEI.

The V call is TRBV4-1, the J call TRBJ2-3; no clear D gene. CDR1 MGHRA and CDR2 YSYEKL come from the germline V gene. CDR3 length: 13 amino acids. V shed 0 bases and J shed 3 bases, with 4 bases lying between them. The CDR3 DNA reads TGCGCCAGCAGCCAAGATGTGACAGATACGCAGTATTTT. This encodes CASSQDVTDTQYF.

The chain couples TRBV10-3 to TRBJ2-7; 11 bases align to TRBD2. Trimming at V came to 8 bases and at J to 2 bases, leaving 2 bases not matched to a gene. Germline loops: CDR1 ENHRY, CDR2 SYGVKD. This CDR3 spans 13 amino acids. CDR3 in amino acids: CAIGTSGAYEQYV. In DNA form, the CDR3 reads TGTGCCATCGGGACTAGCGGAGCCTACGAGCAGTACGTC.

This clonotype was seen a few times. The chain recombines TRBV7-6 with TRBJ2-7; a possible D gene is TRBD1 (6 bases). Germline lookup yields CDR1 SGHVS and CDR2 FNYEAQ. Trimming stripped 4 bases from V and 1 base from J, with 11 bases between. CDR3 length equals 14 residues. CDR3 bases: TGTGCCAGCAGCTGGGGAGACAGGTCCTACGAGCAGTACTTC. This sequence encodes CASSWGDRSYEQYF.

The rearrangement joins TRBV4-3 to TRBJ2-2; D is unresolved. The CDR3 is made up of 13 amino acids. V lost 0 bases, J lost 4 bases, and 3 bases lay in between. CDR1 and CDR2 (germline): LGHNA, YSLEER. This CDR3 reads CASSQEATGELFF. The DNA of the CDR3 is TGCGCCAGCAGCCAAGAGGCCACCGGGGAGCTGTTTTTT.